The clone carrying this T cell receptor (beta chain) was seen only once. Its matching antigen is unknown. This sample was included in a study of beta chain features in type 1 diabetes. Points from the study as a whole: Using cDNA template may skew counts toward highly expressing activated cells. Sampled from patients, naive, central memory and Treg TCRB repertoires appeared more similar than those sampled from healthy donors.

Every bit of the isolated RNA underwent reverse transcription, so sequencing read expressed TCRB transcripts. Generated by immunoSEQ multiplex PCR, the TCRdb table keeps only in-frame clones and is missing some. The sample consists of more than 150,000 clones, 9% to 10% of them appearing once. The CDR3 has 13 residues. Germline CDR1 SGHDN, CDR2 FVKESK. V was clipped by 4 bases and J by 6 bases; unmatched bases: 3. This sequence originates from a woman aged 18-29 years in good health. The sequenced sample was central memory CD4+ T cells from blood. The chain has TRBV14 and TRBJ2-7; 10 bases agree with TRBD1. The CDR3 sequence is CASSPRTGGEQYF. In DNA form, the CDR3 reads TGTGCCAGCAGCCCCCGGACAGGGGGCGAGCAGTACTTC.